These 13 T cell receptor beta chains originate from one sample sequenced in a study of PD-1 blockade in classical Hodgkin lymphoma (dated by TCRdb to 2020 to 2022). The library was built by means of the immunoSEQ multiplex PCR assay. TCRdb limited this immuneACCESS table to in-frame rearrangements with V and J called. A share of clones is missing; checked studies link under half to unresolved V genes, and the rest is unexplained. The sample profile shows about 43,000 clones; under 75% of them were found once. The ten largest clones capture 2.8% of the sample. This sample's time point label indicates: cycle 2 day 1 (C2D1) of nivolumab. Every trial patient had relapsed after autologous stem cell transplantation, and cohorts A, B and C differed in prior brentuximab vedotin exposure. The sample here was peripheral blood mononuclear cells (PBMCs), taken before the second cycle of nivolumab. The source is a human donor with classical Hodgkin lymphoma.

The rearrangement links TRBV27 to TRBJ2-7; D possibly uses TRBD1 or TRBD2 (5 bases each). Germline CDR1 reads MNHEY; CDR2 reads SMNVEV (reference sequence). Trimming cost V 2 bases and J 3 bases, with 20 bases left between them. The CDR3 is 17 residues long. CDR3 in DNA: TGTGCCAGCAGTTTAAAAGGTTCATGGGGGATTTACTACGAGCAGTACTTC. Translation: CASSLKGSWGIYYEQYF.

The gene calls are TRBV29-1 and TRBJ1-4; D gene unclear. Trimming shortened V by 5 bases and J by 2 bases, and 3 bases separated the two germline ends. The germline CDR1 and CDR2 sequences are SQVTM and ANQGSEA. The CDR3 is 11 amino acids. Here the CDR3 reads CSVRTNEKLFF. In DNA form, the CDR3 reads TGCAGCGTTAGGACTAATGAAAAACTGTTTTTT.

V gene TRBV28 combines with J gene TRBJ2-7, with no clear D. Germline V gene lookup returns CDR1 MDHEN and CDR2 SYDVKM. The CDR3 contains 14 residues. The V end lost 3 bases, the J end lost 0 bases, and 9 bases lay between the germline ends. CDR3 loop: CASSFAHSSYEQYF. CDR3 nucleotides: TGTGCCAGCAGTTTTGCACACAGCTCCTACGAGCAGTACTTC.

This chain uses TRBV4-2 with TRBJ2-7; 8 bases agree with TRBD2. Germline CDR1 LGHNA, CDR2 YNFKEQ. The J segment lost 7 bases and the V segment lost 4 bases, leaving 9 bases of the junction unmatched. This CDR3 is built from 14 residues. CDR3 DNA sequence: TGTGCCAGCAGCCTTCCGGGGGGGGCTGCGGAGCAGTACTTC. Encoded protein: CASSLPGGAAEQYF.

The rearrangement joins TRBV5-4 to TRBJ2-7; perhaps TRBD2 as D (5 bases). V was shortened by 2 bases and J by 6 bases, with 15 bases between the two germline ends. The CDR3 is 14 residues long. Germline assignment: CDR1 SGHNT and CDR2 YYREEE (reference sequence). The CDR3, as DNA: TGTGCCAGCAGCTTTGAACTAGTTGTAGGCGAGCAGTACTTC. Translation gives CASSFELVVGEQYF.

This clone was found a few times. The chain has TRBV10-3 and TRBJ1-2; D perhaps matches TRBD1 (5 bases). CDR1 is ENHRY and CDR2 is SYGVKD in the germline V gene. Trimming took 6 bases from V and 2 from J, leaving 13 bases between them. The CDR3 loop spans 14 amino acids. The CDR3 is CAIRDTGINYGYTF. As DNA, the CDR3 is TGTGCCATCAGGGACACAGGTATCAACTATGGCTACACCTTC.

The rearrangement joins TRBV6-5 to TRBJ2-1; 9 nucleotides line up with TRBD1. V lost 2 bases to trimming and J lost 4 bases; unmatched junction nucleotides: 0. This CDR3 has 14 amino acids. The V gene's germline CDR1 is MNHEY and CDR2 SVGAGI. CDR3 protein: CASSYGTGYNEQFF. In nucleotides, the CDR3 is TGTGCCAGCAGTTACGGGACAGGGTACAATGAGCAGTTCTTC.

This clone has just a few counts. The V call is TRBV7-8, the J call TRBJ2-3, with 8 bases fitting TRBD2. V lost 6 bases to trimming and J lost 0 bases; unmatched junction nucleotides: 8. This CDR3 spans 16 amino acids. Germline V gives CDR1 SGHVS, CDR2 FQNEAQ. This CDR3 is CASSPVAGTSTDTQYF. The CDR3 DNA follows: TGTGCCAGCAGTCCGGTAGCGGGGACTAGCACAGATACGCAGTATTTT.

This clone was seen more than once but under ten times. The chain couples TRBV7-9 to TRBJ2-1, with D tentatively TRBD1 (7 bases). In germline, CDR1 is SEHNR, CDR2 FQNEAQ (reference sequence). The CDR3 has 13 amino acids. Trimming pared 5 bases from V and 7 bases from J, leaving 12 bases between. The CDR3 DNA is TGTGCCAGCAGCCTCCAGGGGGGAAATGAGCAGTTCTTC. Encoded protein: CASSLQGGNEQFF.

The chain employs TRBV19 and TRBJ2-5; D is undetermined. This CDR3 spans 13 amino acids. Per germline, CDR1 LNHDA and CDR2 SQIVND (reference sequence). The germline V and J ends were trimmed by 9 bases and 4 bases, with 15 bases remaining between them. CDR3 region: CASSDQIRETQYF. CDR3 bases: TGTGCCAGCTCGGACCAGATCCGAGAGACCCAGTACTTC.

For this clone: Mismatch with germline at one junction end may stem from a read error. This rearrangement joins TRBV27 to TRBJ2-5; 8 bases map to TRBD1. The CDR3 totals 18 residues. Germline V gene sequence: CDR1 MNHEY, CDR2 SMNVEV (reference sequence). The CDR3 reads CASSSFYRQGPHQESQYF. The CDR3 DNA is TGTGCCAGCAGTTCGTTCTACCGACAGGGGCCCCACCAAGAGTCCCAGTACTTC.

The chain uses TRBV9 and TRBJ2-3; either TRBD1 or TRBD2 may supply D (5 bases each). The germline gives CDR1 SGDLS, CDR2 YYNGEE. The CDR3 length is 17 residues. V shed 2 bases and J shed 8 bases, with 24 bases lying between them. The CDR3 loop is CASSVGALDPRVGTQYF. As DNA, the CDR3 is TGTGCCAGCAGCGTCGGGGCTCTGGATCCTCGGGTTGGTACGCAGTATTTT.

Here the CDR3 DNA reads TGTGCCATCAGACAGGGGTTGGGGAATTCACCCCTCCACTTT. Translation gives CAIRQGLGNSPLHF. This chain links TRBV10-3 with TRBJ1-6, with 7 bases that match TRBD1. Per germline, CDR1 ENHRY and CDR2 SYGVKD. The CDR3 totals 14 residues. J was trimmed by 7 bases and V by 6 bases; bases with no gene match: 6.